The T cell receptor (beta chain) described here comes from a study of blood T cells in healthy people across ages. Overall study results and limits: TCR beta diversity correlated strongly with naive T cell percentage.

The ends were cut back, 5 bases at V and 7 bases at J, with 14 bases in the middle. This CDR3 spans 13 amino acids. Germline assignment: CDR1 SEHNR and CDR2 FQNEAQ (reference sequence). The authors ran a second PCR of roughly 6 to 12 cycles using a sample-barcoded 5' primer and a J-beta primer mix. Unique molecular identifiers of 12 random nucleotides labeled each cDNA. TCRdb fed the 5' RACE reads into MiXCR, producing one record per CDR3 protein. The sample holds about 730,000 distinct CDR3 sequences; about 42% are singletons and the top ten take around 20%. With regard to this clonotype: Its antigen remains unidentified.

Sequenced material: blood. The rearrangement joins TRBV7-9 to TRBJ1-1; D call uncertain. This TCR was sampled from a woman between 55 and 75 years old in good health. This chain's CDR3 is CASSASGKDEAFF. The CDR3 DNA follows: TGTGCCAGCAGCGCCTCGGGGAAGGATGAAGCTTTCTTT.